A selection of T cell receptor beta chains follows, all from one sample in a study of cytomegalovirus exposure and HLA in healthy donors. Sequencing was performed with immunoSEQ multiplex PCR; in TCRdb, only in-frame clones are kept and a portion is missing. This table holds some 120,000 clones, about 76% found once. The sample was PBMCs. Source of these receptors: a woman aged 60-75 years in good health and CMV-seropositive. Each CDR3 is given with its conserved first and last residue. The order of the fields is CDR3 DNA, CDR3 protein, V gene, J gene, D gene, clone size. The D gene is left open where the match is weak. The size entry is marked missing in some rows and otherwise reads once, few, many or a size class.

CDR3 DNA: TGTGCCAGTAGTATAACGGGGACAGGGGACTATGGCTACACCTTC
CDR3 protein: CASSITGTGDYGYTF
V gene: TRBV19
J gene: TRBJ1-2
D gene: TRBD1
clone size: .

CDR3 DNA: TGTGCCAGCAGCCAGGGACAGGACCGCGGGGAGACCCAGTACTTC
CDR3 protein: CASSQGQDRGETQYF
V gene: TRBV4-2
J gene: TRBJ2-5
D gene: TRBD1
clone size: .

CDR3 DNA: TGTGCCAGCAGCCCTCCTTCAGGGCGCGAGCAGTACTTC
CDR3 protein: CASSPPSGREQYF
V gene: TRBV7-2
J gene: TRBJ2-7
D gene: .
clone size: .

CDR3 DNA: TGCGCCAGCAGCTTGTGGGGGAGTAGCGGGAGTGGGTACGAGCAGTACTTC
CDR3 protein: CASSLWGSSGSGYEQYF
V gene: TRBV5-1
J gene: TRBJ2-7
D gene: TRBD2
clone size: .

CDR3 DNA: TGTGCCAGCAGCTCACTAGCGGGCGGATACGAGCAGTACTTC
CDR3 protein: CASSSLAGGYEQYF
V gene: TRBV7-2
J gene: TRBJ2-7
D gene: TRBD2
clone size: .

CDR3 DNA: TGTGCCAGCAGCGCAGGGTTAGCCAAAAACATTCAGTACTTC
CDR3 protein: CASSAGLAKNIQYF
V gene: TRBV6-4
J gene: TRBJ2-4
D gene: .
clone size: .

CDR3 DNA: TGTGCCAGCACCCTAACCGGGGTGGATTCACCCCTCCACTTT
CDR3 protein: CASTLTGVDSPLHF
V gene: TRBV6-5
J gene: TRBJ1-6
D gene: .
clone size: .

CDR3 DNA: TGTGCCAGCAGCGTAGACATACAAGAGACCCAGTACTTC
CDR3 protein: CASSVDIQETQYF
V gene: TRBV9
J gene: TRBJ2-5
D gene: .
clone size: .

CDR3 DNA: TGCGCCAGCAGCCAAGAACTAGCGGGAGGGGAGCAGTTCTTC
CDR3 protein: CASSQELAGGEQFF
V gene: TRBV4-3
J gene: TRBJ2-1
D gene: TRBD2
clone size: once

CDR3 DNA: TGTGCCAGCAGCCCGGGACTAGCGGGGGGTGGGGCCAACGTCCTGACTTTC
CDR3 protein: CASSPGLAGGGANVLTF
V gene: TRBV5-4
J gene: TRBJ2-6
D gene: TRBD2
clone size: few

CDR3 DNA: TGCAGCGCAAGACAGGGGGCGACGCTCGAAAAACTGTTTTTT
CDR3 protein: CSARQGATLEKLFF
V gene: TRBV29-1
J gene: TRBJ1-4
D gene: TRBD1
clone size: .

CDR3 DNA: TGTGCCAGCAGCGACCCCCCCCTAGCTTATGAGCAGTTCTTC
CDR3 protein: CASSDPPLAYEQFF
V gene: TRBV11-3
J gene: TRBJ2-1
D gene: .
clone size: .

CDR3 DNA: TGTGCCAGCAGCTTAGTTGGGTGGGCCGACGAGCAGTACTTC
CDR3 protein: CASSLVGWADEQYF
V gene: TRBV7-2
J gene: TRBJ2-7
D gene: .
clone size: .

CDR3 DNA: TGTGCCTGGAAAGCGGGACATCTCTCTGGGGCCAACGTCCTGACTTTC
CDR3 protein: CAWKAGHLSGANVLTF
V gene: TRBV30
J gene: TRBJ2-6
D gene: .
clone size: .

CDR3 DNA: TGTGCCAGCAGTTCGGGACAGCATAATGGCTACACCTTC
CDR3 protein: CASSSGQHNGYTF
V gene: TRBV6-5
J gene: TRBJ1-2
D gene: TRBD1
clone size: .

CDR3 DNA: TGTGCCAGCAGTTTTCCCCTTAGGGGGCAGGATTATCAAGAGACCCAGTACTTC
CDR3 protein: CASSFPLRGQDYQETQYF
V gene: TRBV28
J gene: TRBJ2-5
D gene: TRBD1
clone size: .